The clone carrying this TCR beta chain counts as medium-sized. Looked up from germline, CDR1 is LNHDA and CDR2 is SQIVND (reference sequence). The V gene end was trimmed by 5 bases and the J gene end by 2 bases; junction bases not matched to a gene: 6. This CDR3 spans 15 amino acids. Profiled with immunoSEQ multiplex PCR; TCRdb holds only in-frame clones, not every one. The data hold 15,000 to 20,000 clones, with around 79% observed a single time. Prior autoimmune disease or systemic immunosuppression barred patients. The record originates from a study of OX40 agonist ivuxolimab in advanced cancers. J is TRBJ2-7 and V is TRBV19, with 10 positions matching TRBD2. The sequence was obtained from an adult with an advanced solid tumor such as melanoma, head and neck, liver or kidney cancer. The source material was CD4+ or CD8+ T cells sorted from blood, sampled in a trial of the OX40 agonist ivuxolimab. The CDR3: CASSALAGATYEQYF. In DNA, the CDR3 is TGTGCCAGTAGTGCTCTAGCGGGGGCTACCTACGAGCAGTACTTC.